The TCR beta chain described here comes from a study of T cells after yellow fever vaccination. Study-wide background: The SMART-Seq v4 Ultra Low Input method served to prepare the low-cell-number fractions. Study conclusions and caveats: Clonotypes appearing in both CD4 and CD8 compartments existed, and their share was small. Clones from primary vaccination mostly reappeared after the booster (over 95% CD4, approximately 91% CD8).

This clonotype occurred a few times. Its target is unknown. A universal primer site and UMIs were added as TCR cDNA was made by 5'RACE template switching. TCRdb fed the 5' RACE reads into MiXCR, producing one record per CDR3 protein. The data contain around 300,000 distinct CDR3 sequences, about 4% of them singletons. Trimming cost V 5 bases and J 9 bases, with 14 bases left between them. Germline V CDR1 and CDR2: MNHEY, SVGEGT. This CDR3 is built from 13 residues. This chain links TRBV6-2 or TRBV6-3 with TRBJ2-1; D possibly corresponds to TRBD1 (5 bases). This sequence was found in a man younger than 30 who received the YFV17D yellow fever vaccine. The starting material was PBMCs, obtained 5 days after the yellow fever booster vaccination. The CDR3 region is CASSRAGNGEQFF. CDR3 nucleotides: TGTGCCAGCAGTAGGGCAGGGAATGGTGAGCAGTTCTTC.